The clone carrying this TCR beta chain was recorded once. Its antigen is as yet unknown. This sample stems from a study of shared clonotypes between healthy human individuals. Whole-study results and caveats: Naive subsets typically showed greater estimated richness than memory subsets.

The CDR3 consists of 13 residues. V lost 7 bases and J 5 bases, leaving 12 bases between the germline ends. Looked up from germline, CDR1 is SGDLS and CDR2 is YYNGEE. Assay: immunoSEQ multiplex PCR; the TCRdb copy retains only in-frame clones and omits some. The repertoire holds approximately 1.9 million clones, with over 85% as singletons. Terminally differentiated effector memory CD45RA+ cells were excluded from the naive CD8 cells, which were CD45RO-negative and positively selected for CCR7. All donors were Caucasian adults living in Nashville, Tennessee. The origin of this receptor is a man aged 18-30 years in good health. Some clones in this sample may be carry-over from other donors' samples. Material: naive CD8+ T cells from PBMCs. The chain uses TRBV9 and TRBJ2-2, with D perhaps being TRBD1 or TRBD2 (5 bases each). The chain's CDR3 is CASEGPGTGELFF. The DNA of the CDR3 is TGTGCCAGCGAGGGGCCGGGGACCGGGGAGCTGTTTTTT.